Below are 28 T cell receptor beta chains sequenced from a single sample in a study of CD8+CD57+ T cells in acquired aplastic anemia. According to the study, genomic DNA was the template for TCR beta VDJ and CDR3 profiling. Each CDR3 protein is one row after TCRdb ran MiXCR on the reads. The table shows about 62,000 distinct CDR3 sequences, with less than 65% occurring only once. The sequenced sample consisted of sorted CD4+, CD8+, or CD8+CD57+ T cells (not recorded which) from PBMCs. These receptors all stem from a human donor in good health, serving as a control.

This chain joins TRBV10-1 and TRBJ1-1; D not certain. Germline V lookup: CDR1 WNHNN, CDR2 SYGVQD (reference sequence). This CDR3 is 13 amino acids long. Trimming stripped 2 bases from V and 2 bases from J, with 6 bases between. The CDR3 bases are TGCGCCAGCAGTGAGGAACCTAACACTGAAGCTTTCTTT. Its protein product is CASSEEPNTEAFF.

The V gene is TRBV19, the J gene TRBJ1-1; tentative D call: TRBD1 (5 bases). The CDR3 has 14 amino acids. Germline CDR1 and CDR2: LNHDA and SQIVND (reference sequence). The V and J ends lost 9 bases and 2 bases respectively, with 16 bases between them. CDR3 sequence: CASSYARANTEAFF. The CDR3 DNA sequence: TGTGCCAGCAGTTACGCCAGGGCCAACACTGAAGCTTTCTTT.

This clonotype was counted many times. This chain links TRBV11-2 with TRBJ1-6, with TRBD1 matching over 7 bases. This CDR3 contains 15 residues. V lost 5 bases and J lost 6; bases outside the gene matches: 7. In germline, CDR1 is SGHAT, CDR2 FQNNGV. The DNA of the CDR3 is TGTGCCAGCAGCCTACGACAGGGACCTAATTCACCCCTCCACTTT. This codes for CASSLRQGPNSPLHF. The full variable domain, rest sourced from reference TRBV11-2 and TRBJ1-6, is EAGVAQSPRYKIIEKRQSVAFWCNPISGHATLYWYQQILGQGPKLLIQFQNNGVVDDSQLPKDRFSAERLKGVDSTLKIQPAKLEDSAVYLCASSLRQGPNSPLHFGNGTRLTVT.

Here the CDR3 DNA reads TGTGCCAGCAGCTTCACCAGTGATACCCAGCGGGAGAGGAACACAGATACGCAGTATTTT. This gives the protein CASSFTSDTQRERNTDTQYF. The gene calls are TRBV7-3 and TRBJ2-3; 8 bases are shared with TRBD2. V gave up 3 bases and J gave up 2 bases; unmatched junction bases: 19. CDR3 size: 20 residues. The germline gives CDR1 SGHTA, CDR2 FQGTGA.

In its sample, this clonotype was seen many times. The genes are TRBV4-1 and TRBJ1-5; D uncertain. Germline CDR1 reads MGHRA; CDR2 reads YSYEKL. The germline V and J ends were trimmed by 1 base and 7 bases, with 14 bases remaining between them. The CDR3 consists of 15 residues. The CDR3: CASSQAISGRQPQHF. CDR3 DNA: TGCGCCAGCAGCCAAGCCATTTCGGGGAGGCAGCCCCAGCATTTT.

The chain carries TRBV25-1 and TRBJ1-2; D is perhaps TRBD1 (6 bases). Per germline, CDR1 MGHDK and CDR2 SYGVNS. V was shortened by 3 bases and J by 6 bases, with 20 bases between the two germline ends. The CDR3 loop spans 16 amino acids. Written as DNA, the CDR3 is TGTGCCAGCAGTGACCACGGGGGCAGGAAGACGCATGGCTACACCTTC. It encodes CASSDHGGRKTHGYTF.

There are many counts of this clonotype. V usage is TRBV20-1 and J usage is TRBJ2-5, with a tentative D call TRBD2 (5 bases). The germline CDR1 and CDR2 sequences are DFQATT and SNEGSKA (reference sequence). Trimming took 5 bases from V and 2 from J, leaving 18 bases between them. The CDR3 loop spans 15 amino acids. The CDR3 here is CSARLSGRAQETQYF. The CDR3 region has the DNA TGCAGTGCTCGCCTTTCGGGGAGAGCTCAAGAGACCCAGTACTTC.

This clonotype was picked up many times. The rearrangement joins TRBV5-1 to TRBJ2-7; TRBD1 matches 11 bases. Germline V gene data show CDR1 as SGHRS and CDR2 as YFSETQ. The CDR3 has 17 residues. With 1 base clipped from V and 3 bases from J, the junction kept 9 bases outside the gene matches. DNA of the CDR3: TGCGCCAGCAGCTTGATGGGACAGGGGGTCAGGCGCTACGAGCAGTACTTC. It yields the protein CASSLMGQGVRRYEQYF.

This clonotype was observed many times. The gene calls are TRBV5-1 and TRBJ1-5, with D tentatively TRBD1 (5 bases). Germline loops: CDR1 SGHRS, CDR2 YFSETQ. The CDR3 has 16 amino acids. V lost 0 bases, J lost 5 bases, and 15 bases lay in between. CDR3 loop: CASSLAGGDGDQPQHF. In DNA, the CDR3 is TGCGCCAGCAGCTTGGCCGGAGGGGACGGCGATCAGCCCCAGCATTTT.

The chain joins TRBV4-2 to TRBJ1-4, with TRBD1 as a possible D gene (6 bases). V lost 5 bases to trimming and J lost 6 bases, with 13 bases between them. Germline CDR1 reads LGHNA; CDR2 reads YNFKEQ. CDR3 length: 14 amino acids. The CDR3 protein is CASSFNREYEKLFF. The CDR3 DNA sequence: TGTGCCAGCAGCTTTAACAGGGAATATGAAAAACTGTTTTTT.

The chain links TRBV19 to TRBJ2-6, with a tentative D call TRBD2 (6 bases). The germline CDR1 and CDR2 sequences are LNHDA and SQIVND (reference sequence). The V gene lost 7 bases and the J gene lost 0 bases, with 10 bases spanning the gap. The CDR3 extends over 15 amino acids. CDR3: CASTGGNSGANVLTF. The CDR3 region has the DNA TGTGCCAGTACGGGCGGGAACTCTGGGGCCAACGTCCTGACTTTC.

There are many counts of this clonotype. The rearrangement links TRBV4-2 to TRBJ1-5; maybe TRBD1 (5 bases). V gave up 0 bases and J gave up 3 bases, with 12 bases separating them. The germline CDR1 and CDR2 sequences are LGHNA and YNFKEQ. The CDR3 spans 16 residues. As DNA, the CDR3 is TGTGCCAGCAGCCAAGATATGGGGGGGATCAATCAGCCCCAGCATTTT. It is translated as CASSQDMGGINQPQHF.

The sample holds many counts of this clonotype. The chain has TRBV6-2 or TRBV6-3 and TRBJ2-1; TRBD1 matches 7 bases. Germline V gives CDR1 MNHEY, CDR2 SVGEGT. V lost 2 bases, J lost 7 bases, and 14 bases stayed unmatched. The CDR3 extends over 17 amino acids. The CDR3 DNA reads TGTGCCAGCAGTTACGGACGACAGGGCGGCTCGGGGAATGAGCAGTTCTTC. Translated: CASSYGRQGGSGNEQFF.

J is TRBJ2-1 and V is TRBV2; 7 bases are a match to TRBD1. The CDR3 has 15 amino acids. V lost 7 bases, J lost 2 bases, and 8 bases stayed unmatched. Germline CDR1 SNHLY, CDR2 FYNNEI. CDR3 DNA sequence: TGTGCCAGCATGATACGGACAGGCCCCTACAATGAGCAGTTCTTC. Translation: CASMIRTGPYNEQFF.

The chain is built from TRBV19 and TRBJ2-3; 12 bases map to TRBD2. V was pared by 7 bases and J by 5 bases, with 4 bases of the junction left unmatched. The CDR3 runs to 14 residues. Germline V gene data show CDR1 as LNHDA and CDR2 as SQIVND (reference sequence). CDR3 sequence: CASTKGLAGDTQYF. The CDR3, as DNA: TGTGCCAGTACCAAGGGACTAGCGGGAGATACGCAGTATTTT.

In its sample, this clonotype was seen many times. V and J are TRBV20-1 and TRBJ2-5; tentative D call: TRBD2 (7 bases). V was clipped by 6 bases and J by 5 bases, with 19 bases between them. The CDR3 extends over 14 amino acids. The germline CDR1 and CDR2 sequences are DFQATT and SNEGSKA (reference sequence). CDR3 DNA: TGCAGTGCACCGACAACGGGGGGCGGCGAGACCCAGTACTTC. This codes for CSAPTTGGGETQYF.

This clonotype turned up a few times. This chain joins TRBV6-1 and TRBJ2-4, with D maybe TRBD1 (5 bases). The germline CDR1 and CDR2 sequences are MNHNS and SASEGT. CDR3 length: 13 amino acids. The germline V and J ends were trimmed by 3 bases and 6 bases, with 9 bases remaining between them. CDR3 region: CASSDQGGNIQYF. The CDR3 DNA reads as TGTGCCAGCAGTGACCAGGGTGGAAACATTCAGTACTTC.

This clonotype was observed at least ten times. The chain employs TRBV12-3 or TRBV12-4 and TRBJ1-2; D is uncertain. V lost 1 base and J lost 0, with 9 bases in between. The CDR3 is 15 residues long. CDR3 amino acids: CASSLDLIPNYGYTF. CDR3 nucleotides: TGTGCCAGCAGTTTAGACCTTATTCCTAACTATGGCTACACCTTC.

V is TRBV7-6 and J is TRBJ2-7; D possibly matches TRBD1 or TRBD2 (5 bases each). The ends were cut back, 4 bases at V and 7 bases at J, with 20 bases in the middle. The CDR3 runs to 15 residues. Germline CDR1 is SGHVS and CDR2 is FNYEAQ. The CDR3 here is CASSYTGRSLLEQYF. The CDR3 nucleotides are TGTGCCAGCAGCTACACGGGACGATCACTTTTAGAGCAGTACTTC.

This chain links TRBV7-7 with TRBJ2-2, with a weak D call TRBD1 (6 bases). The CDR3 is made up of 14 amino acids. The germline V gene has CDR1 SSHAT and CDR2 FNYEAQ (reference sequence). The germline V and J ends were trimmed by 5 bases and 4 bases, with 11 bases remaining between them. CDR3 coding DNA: TGTGCCAGCAGCCCGCGGACAGCCACCGGGGAGCTGTTTTTT. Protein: CASSPRTATGELFF. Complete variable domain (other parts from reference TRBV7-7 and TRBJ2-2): GAGVSQSPRYKVTKRGQDVTLRCDPISSHATLYWYQQALGQGPEFLTYFNYEAQPDKSGLPSDRFSAERPEGSISTLTIQRTEQRDSAMYRCASSPRTATGELFFGEGSRLTVL.

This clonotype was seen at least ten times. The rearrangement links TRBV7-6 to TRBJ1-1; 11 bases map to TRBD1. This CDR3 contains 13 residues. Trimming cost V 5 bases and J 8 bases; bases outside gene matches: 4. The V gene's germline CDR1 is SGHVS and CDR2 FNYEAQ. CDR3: CASSIGQGAEAFF. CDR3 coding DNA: TGTGCCAGCAGCATAGGACAGGGGGCGGAAGCTTTCTTT.

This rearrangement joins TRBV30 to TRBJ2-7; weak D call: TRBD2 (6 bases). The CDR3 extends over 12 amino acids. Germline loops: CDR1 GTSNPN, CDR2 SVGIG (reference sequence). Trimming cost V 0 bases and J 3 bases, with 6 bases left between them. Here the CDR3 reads CAWSVGGYEQYF. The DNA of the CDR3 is TGTGCCTGGAGTGTCGGGGGCTACGAGCAGTACTTC.

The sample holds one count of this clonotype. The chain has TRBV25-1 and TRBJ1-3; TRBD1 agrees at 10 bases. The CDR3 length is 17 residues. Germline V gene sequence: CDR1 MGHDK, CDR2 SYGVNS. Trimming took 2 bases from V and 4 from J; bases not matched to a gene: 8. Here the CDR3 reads CASSERGQGPAGNTIYF. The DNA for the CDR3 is TGTGCCAGCAGTGAAAGGGGACAGGGGCCCGCCGGAAACACCATATATTTT.

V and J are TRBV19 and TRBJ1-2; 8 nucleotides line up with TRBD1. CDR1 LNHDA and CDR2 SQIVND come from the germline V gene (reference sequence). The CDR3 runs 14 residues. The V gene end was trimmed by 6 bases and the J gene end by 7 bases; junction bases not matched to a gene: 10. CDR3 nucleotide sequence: TGTGCCAGTAGCCCGGCGGGGCAGGGGGCTGGCTACACCTTC. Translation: CASSPAGQGAGYTF.

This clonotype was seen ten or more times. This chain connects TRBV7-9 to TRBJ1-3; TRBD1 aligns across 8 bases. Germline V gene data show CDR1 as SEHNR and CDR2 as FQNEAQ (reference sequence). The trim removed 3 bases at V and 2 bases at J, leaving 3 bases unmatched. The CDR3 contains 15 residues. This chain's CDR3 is CASSLETGAGNTIYF. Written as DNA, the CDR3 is TGTGCCAGCAGCTTGGAGACAGGGGCTGGAAACACCATATATTTT. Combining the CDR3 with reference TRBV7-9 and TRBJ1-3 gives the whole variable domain DTGVSQNPRHKITKRGQNVTFRCDPISEHNRLYWYRQTLGQGPEFLTYFQNEAQLEKSRLLSDRFSAERPKGSFSTLEIQRTEQGDSAMYLCASSLETGAGNTIYFGEGSWLTVV.

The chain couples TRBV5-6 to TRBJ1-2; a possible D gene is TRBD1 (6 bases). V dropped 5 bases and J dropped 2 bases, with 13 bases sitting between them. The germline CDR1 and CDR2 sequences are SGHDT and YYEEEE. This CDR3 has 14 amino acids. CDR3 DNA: TGTGCCAGCAGAGGGCAGGGGTCCAACTATGGCTACACCTTC. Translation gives CASRGQGSNYGYTF.

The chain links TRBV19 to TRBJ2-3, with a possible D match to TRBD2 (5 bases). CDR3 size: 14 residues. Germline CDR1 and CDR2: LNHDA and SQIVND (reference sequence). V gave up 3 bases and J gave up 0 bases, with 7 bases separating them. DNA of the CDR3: TGTGCCAGTAGTATCCCGGGAAGCACAGATACGCAGTATTTT. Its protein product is CASSIPGSTDTQYF.

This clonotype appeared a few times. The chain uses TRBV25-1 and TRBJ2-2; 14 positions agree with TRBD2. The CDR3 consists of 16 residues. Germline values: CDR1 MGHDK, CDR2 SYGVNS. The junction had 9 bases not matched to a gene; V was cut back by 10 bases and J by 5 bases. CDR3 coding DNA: TGTGCCATCCCTGGACTAGCGGGAGGTGGGACCGGGGAGCTGTTTTTT. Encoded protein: CAIPGLAGGGTGELFF.